This record looks at one TCR beta chain sequence and its context. What it binds is unknown. This sample is drawn from a study of T-cell memory formation after mild COVID-19. Findings and limits, study-wide: CM and EM subsets held most contracting CD4+ clones; EMRA held CD8+ ones.

CDR1 and CDR2 (germline): LNHDA, SQIVND (reference sequence). The junction had 6 bases not matched to a gene; V was cut back by 1 base and J by 8 bases. The CDR3 contains 15 residues. Each CDR3 protein gets one entry after TCRdb re-called the 5' RACE reads with MiXCR. Altogether over 250,000 distinct CDR3 sequences are present, more than 15% being singletons, with the ten largest covering approximately 23%. The TCR sequence derives from a young man who had mild COVID-19 (a few samples of this study predate the infection). Cell type and time point are not known. Sample: PBMCs or a T cell subset sorted from them (not recorded which). The chain combines TRBV19 with TRBJ2-1, with 9 nucleotides matching TRBD1. CDR3 sequence reads: CASSIVQGATYEQFF. The CDR3 DNA is TGTGCCAGTAGTATAGTACAGGGGGCGACTTATGAGCAGTTCTTC.